Listed below are T cell receptor beta chains from one sample, sequenced in a study of cytomegalovirus exposure and HLA in healthy donors. Clones were read by immunoSEQ multiplex PCR, and TCRdb kept only the in-frame ones, dropping some. The sample holds 90,000 to 120,000 clones, roughly four fifths seen once. Sequencing was carried out using PBMCs. Receptor source: a man between 18 and 29 years old in good health and CMV-seronegative. Both conserved end residues are part of each CDR3. Fields, in order: CDR3 length, clone size, D gene, V gene, J gene, CDR3 DNA, CDR3 protein. The D gene is left open where the match is weak. Some rows have no size entry. The others give once, few or many, or a class for an expanded clone.

16,-,-,TRBV18,TRBJ2-3,TGTGCCAGCTCACCCCGAGGGGGACCGAGCACAGATACGCAGTATTTT,CASSPRGGPSTDTQYF
15,-,TRBD1,TRBV5-6,TRBJ2-7,TGTGCCAGCAGCTTGGGGGGGACAGGGTCCTACGAGCAGTACTTC,CASSLGGTGSYEQYF
17,-,-,TRBV15,TRBJ1-5,TGTGCCACCAGCAGCCACTTGGGACACCGAGGGGCCCAGCCCCAGCATTTT,CATSSHLGHRGAQPQHF
12,-,-,TRBV18,TRBJ2-2,TGTGCCAGCTCACCCCGGACCGGGGAGCTGTTTTTT,CASSPRTGELFF
14,-,TRBD1,TRBV7-9,TRBJ2-7,TGTGCCAGCAGTTCACCGGGACAGGGGAACGAGCAGTACTTC,CASSSPGQGNEQYF
12,-,-,TRBV19,TRBJ2-7,TGTGCCAGCGCGGACAGTACCTACGAGCAGTACTTC,CASADSTYEQYF
14,-,TRBD1,TRBV27,TRBJ1-4,TGTGCCAGCAGAATATACAGGGGGCATGAAAAACTGTTTTTT,CASRIYRGHEKLFF
14,few,TRBD2,TRBV9,TRBJ2-1,TGTGCCAGCAGCCCCCTAGCGGGGGCTAATGAGCAGTTCTTC,CASSPLAGANEQFF
15,-,-,TRBV19,TRBJ2-2,TGTGCCAGTAGTCCACGGGGACACAACACCGGGGAGCTGTTTTTT,CASSPRGHNTGELFF
16,-,-,TRBV6-5,TRBJ1-6,TGTGCCAGCAGTTACTCGGGGGGGGCCTATAATTCACCCCTCCACTTT,CASSYSGGAYNSPLHF
18,few,TRBD2,TRBV5-1,TRBJ2-6,TGCGCCAGCAGCTTGGGACTAGCGGGGGCTTCTGGGGCCAACGTCCTGACTTTC,CASSLGLAGASGANVLTF